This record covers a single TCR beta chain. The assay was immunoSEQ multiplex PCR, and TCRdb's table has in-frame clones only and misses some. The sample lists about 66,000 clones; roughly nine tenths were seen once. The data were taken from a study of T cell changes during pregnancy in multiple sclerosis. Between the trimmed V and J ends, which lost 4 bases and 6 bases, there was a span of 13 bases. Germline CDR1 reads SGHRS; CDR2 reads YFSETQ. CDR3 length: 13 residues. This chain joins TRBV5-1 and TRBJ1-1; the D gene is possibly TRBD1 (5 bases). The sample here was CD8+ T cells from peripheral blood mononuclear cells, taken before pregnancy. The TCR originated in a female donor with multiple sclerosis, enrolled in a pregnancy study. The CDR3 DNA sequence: TGCGCCAGCAGCCAGGGTGGTGCATCTGAAGCTTTCTTT. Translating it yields CASSQGGASEAFF.